This T cell receptor beta chain was captured in a study of blood T cell repertoires in COVID-19. Background on the study: The study drew acute and convalescent COVID-19 samples from the United States, Italy and Spain. Sample material is recorded as cDNA or gDNA derived from T cells, B-cell-depleted T cells, or PBMCs.

Trimming removed 2 bases at V and 4 bases at J, with 15 bases between. Germline loops: CDR1 SGHNT, CDR2 YYREEE (reference sequence). CDR3 length equals 15 residues. In the original workflow: It was from reference gene primer amplification that nucleated cell counts were estimated. Assay used: immunoSEQ multiplex PCR; TCRdb lists only in-frame clones, some missing. V and J calls and clone size are given by that table; D and trimming were obtained from the DNA. Of roughly 410,000 clones listed, about 89% are singletons. The receptor was isolated from a man aged 40-55 years with acute or convalescent COVID-19. The chain employs TRBV5-4 and TRBJ1-1, with D perhaps matching TRBD1 (5 bases). Sequenced sample: peripheral blood. CDR3 amino acids: CASSFVGRGATEAFF. CDR3 nucleotides: TGTGCCAGCAGCTTTGTAGGTAGGGGCGCCACTGAAGCTTTCTTT. Together with reference TRBV5-4 and TRBJ1-1, the CDR3 gives the full variable domain: ETGVTQSPTHLIKTRGQQVTLRCSSQSGHNTVSWYQQALGQGPQFIFQYYREEENGRGNFPPRFSGLQFPNYSSELNVNALELDDSALYLCASSFVGRGATEAFFGQGTRLTVV.